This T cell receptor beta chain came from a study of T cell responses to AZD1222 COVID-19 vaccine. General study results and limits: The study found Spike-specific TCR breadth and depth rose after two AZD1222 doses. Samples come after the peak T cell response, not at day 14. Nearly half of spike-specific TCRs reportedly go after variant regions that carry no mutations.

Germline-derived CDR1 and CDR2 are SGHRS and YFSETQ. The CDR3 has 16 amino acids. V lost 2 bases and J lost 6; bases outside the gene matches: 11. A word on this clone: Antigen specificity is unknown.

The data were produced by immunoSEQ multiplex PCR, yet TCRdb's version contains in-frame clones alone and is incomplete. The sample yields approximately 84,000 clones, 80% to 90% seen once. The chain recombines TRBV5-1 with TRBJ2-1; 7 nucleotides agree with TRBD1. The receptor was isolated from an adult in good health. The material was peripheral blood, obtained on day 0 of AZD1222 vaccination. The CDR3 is CASSLSLGQVGNEQFF. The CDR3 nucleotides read TGCGCCAGCAGCTTATCTCTTGGACAGGTCGGCAATGAGCAGTTCTTC.